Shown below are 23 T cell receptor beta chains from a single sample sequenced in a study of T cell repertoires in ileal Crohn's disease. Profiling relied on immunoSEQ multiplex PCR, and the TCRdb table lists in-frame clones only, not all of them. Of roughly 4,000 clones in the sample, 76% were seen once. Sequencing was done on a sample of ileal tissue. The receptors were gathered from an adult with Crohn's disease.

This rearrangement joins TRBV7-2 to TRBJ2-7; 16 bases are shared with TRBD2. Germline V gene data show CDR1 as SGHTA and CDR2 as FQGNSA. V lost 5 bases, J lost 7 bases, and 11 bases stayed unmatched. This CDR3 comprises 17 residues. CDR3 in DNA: TGTGCCAGCAGCCTAGGGGGGACTAGCGGGAGGGCTCGGGAGCAGTACTTC. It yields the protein CASSLGGTSGRAREQYF.

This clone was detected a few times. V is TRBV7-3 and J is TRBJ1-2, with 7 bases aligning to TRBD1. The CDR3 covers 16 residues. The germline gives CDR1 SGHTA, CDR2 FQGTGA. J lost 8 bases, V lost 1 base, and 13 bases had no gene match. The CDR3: CASSLKGGVGVEGYTF. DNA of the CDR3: TGTGCCAGCAGCTTAAAAGGGGGCGTAGGTGTAGAGGGCTACACCTTC.

DNA for the CDR3: TGCGCCAGCAGCACCGGCTCTGGGGCCAACGTCCTGACTTTC. This gives the protein CASSTGSGANVLTF. The V call is TRBV5-1, the J call TRBJ2-6, with D hard to call. V lost 4 bases and J lost 0, with 5 bases in between. The CDR3 has 14 residues. Germline values: CDR1 SGHRS, CDR2 YFSETQ.

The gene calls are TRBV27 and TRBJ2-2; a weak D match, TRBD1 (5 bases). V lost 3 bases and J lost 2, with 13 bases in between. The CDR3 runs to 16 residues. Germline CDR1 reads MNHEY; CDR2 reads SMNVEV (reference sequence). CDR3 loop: CASSFQGSSNTGELFF. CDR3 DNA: TGTGCCAGCAGTTTTCAGGGATCTTCAAACACCGGGGAGCTGTTTTTT.

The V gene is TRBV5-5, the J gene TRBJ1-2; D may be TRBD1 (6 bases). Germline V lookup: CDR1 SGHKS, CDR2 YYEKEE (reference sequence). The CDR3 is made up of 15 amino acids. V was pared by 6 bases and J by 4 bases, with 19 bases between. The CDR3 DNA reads TGTGCCAGCACTTTGGCGGGGGCATCCTCCTATGGCTACACCTTC. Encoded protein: CASTLAGASSYGYTF.

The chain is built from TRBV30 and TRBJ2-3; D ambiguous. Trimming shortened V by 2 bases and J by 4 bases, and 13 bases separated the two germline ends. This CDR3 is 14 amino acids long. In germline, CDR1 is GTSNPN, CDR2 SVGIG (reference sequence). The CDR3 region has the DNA TGTGCCTGGAGTCCCGGCCTAGAGGCAGATACGCAGTATTTT. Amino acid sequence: CAWSPGLEADTQYF.

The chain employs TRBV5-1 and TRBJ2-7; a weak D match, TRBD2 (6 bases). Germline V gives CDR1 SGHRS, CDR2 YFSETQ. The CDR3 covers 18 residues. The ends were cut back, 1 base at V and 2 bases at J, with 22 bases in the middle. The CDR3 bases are TGCGCCAGCAGCTTGTACCCTTCGGGGCAGCGGGTTCCCTACGAGCAGTACTTC. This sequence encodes CASSLYPSGQRVPYEQYF.

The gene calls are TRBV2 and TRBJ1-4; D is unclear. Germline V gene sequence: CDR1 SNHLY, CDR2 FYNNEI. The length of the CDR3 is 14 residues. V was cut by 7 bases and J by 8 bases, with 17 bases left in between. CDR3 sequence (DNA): TGTGCCAGCAATCCAACGGGATTAGGGGAAAAACTGTTTTTT. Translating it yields CASNPTGLGEKLFF.

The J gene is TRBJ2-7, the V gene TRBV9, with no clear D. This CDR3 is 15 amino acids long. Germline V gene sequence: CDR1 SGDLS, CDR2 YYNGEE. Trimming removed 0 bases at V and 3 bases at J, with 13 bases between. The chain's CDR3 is CASSVGLSEGYEQYF. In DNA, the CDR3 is TGTGCCAGCAGCGTAGGACTTTCAGAAGGCTACGAGCAGTACTTC.

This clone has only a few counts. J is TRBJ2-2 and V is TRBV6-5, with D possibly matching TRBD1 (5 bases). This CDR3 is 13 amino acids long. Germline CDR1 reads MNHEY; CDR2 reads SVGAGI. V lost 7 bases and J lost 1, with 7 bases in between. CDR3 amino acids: CASNGQNTGELFF. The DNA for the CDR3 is TGTGCCAGCAACGGACAGAACACCGGGGAGCTGTTTTTT.

The CDR3 here is CASGGYNQPQHF. For the CDR3, the DNA is TGTGCCAGCGGCGGTTACAATCAGCCCCAGCATTTT. This chain uses TRBV28 with TRBJ1-5; no definite D call. Germline CDR1 is MDHEN and CDR2 is SYDVKM. The CDR3 extends over 12 amino acids. The V gene lost 8 bases and the J gene lost 3 bases, with 8 bases spanning the gap.

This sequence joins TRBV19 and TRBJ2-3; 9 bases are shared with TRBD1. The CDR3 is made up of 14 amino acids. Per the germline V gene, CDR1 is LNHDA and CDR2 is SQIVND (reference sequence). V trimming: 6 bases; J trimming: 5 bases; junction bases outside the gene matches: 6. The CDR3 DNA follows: TGTGCCAGTAGCCACAGGGGGCAGTTAGATACGCAGTATTTT. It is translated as CASSHRGQLDTQYF.

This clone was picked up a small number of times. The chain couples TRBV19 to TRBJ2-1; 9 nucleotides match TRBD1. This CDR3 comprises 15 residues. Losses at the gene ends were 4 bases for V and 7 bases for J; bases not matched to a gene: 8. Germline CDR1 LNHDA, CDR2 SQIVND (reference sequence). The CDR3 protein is CASSTPSTGGNEQFF. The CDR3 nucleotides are TGTGCCAGTAGTACCCCCTCGACAGGGGGAAATGAGCAGTTCTTC.

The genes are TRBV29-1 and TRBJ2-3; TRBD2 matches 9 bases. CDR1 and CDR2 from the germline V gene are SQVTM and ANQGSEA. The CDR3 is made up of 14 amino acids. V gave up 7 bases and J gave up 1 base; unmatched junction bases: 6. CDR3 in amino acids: CSASGGQGTDTQYF. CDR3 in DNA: TGCAGCGCGAGCGGGGGGCAAGGCACAGATACGCAGTATTTT.

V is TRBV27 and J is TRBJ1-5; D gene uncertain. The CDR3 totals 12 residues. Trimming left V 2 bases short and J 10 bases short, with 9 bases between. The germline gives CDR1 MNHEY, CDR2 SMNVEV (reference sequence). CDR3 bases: TGTGCCAGCAGTTTACGAGGGAGTCCCCAGCATTTT. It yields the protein CASSLRGSPQHF.

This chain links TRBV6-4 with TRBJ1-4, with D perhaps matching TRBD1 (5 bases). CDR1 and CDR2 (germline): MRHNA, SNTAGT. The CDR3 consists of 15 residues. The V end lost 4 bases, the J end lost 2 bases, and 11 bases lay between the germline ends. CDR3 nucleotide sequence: TGTGCCAGCAGTGTAGGGGCAGGGACTAATGAAAAACTGTTTTTT. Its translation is CASSVGAGTNEKLFF.

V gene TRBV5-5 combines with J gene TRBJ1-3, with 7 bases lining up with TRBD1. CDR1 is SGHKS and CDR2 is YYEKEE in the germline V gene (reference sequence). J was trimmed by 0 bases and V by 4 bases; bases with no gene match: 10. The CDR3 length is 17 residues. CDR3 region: CASSPNRGWGSGNTIYF. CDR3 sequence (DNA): TGTGCCAGCAGCCCTAACAGGGGATGGGGCTCTGGAAACACCATATATTTT.

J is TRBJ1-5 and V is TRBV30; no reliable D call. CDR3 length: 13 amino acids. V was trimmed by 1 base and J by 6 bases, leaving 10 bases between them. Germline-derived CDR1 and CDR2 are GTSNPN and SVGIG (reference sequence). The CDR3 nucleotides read TGTGCCTGGAGTGGCGGGTCTCCTCAGCCCCAGCATTTT. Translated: CAWSGGSPQPQHF.

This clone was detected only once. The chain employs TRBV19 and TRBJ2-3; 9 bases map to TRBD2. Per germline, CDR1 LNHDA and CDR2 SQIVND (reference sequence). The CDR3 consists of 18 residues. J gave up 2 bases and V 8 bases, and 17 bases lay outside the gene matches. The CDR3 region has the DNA TGTGCCAGTCGCCTCCATAAAGGGCTAGCGGGATCCACAGATACGCAGTATTTT. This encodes CASRLHKGLAGSTDTQYF.

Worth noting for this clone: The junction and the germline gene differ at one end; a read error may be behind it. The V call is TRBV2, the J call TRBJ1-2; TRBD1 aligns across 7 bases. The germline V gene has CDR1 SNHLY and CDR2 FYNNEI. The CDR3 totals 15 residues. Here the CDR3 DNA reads TGTGCCAGCAGCGAAGGACAGGACCTAATCTATGGCTACACCTTC. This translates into CASSEGQDLIYGYTF.

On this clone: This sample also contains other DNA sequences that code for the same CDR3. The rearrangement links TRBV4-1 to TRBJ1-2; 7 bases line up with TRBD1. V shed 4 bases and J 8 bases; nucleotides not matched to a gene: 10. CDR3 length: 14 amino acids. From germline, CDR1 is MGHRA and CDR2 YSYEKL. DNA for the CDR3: TGCGCCAGCAGCCTTGGACAGGCACGGGAGGGCTACACCTTC. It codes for CASSLGQAREGYTF.

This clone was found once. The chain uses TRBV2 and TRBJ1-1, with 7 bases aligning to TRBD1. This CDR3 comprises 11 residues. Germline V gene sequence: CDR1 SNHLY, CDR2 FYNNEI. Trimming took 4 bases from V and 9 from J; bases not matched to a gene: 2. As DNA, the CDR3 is TGTGCCAGCAGTGGACAGGGAAAAGCTTTCTTT. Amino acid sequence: CASSGQGKAFF.

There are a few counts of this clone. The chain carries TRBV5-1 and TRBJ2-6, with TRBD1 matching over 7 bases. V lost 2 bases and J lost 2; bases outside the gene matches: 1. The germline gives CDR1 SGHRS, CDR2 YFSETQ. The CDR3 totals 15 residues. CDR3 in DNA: TGCGCCAGCAGCTTTCAGGGGGCTGGGGCCAACGTCCTGACTTTC. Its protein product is CASSFQGAGANVLTF.